This TCR beta chain was identified during a study of read filtering for tumor transcriptome and immune sequencing. For the study at large: Among patients, 17 to 20 were male and 14 female, aged about 40 to 90 (mean around 66). DNase treatment preceded whole-transcriptome library preparation.

Germline CDR1 MGHRA, CDR2 YSYEKL. The CDR3 contains 13 residues. Every patient had bone marrow sampled while the disease was active. This library used around 400 ng RNA and molecular barcoded adaptors spanning alpha/delta and beta/gamma chains. Using its own MiXCR run on the reads, TCRdb lists one record per CDR3 protein. The sample gives 100,000 to 150,000 distinct CDR3 sequences, about 12% of which show up once; approximately 8% is in the top ten. This clonotype was picked up many times. The germline gene is not matched at one end of the junction; a read error may be the cause. This chain connects TRBV4-1 to TRBJ2-1; TRBD2 matches at 10 bases. The origin of this receptor is a donor aged 40 or over with multiple myeloma. The source material was a population of CD138-negative cells sorted from bone marrow. The chain's CDR3 is CASSSSSGSPAFF. The DNA of the CDR3 is TGTGCCAGCAGTTCGTCTAGCGGGAGCCCCGCGTTCTTC.